The 29 T cell receptor beta chains below come from one sample, sequenced in a study of blood T cell repertoires in COVID-19. Data came from immunoSEQ multiplex PCR; TCRdb stores just in-frame clones and leaves some out. The data contain roughly 250,000 clones, around four fifths of them singletons. Sequenced input: peripheral blood. The receptors were sampled from a woman aged 60-75 years with active or convalescent COVID-19.

This rearrangement joins TRBV27 to TRBJ1-1; D might be TRBD1 (5 bases). Germline CDR1 is MNHEY and CDR2 is SMNVEV (reference sequence). V lost 3 bases, J lost 5 bases, and 25 bases lay in between. The CDR3 has 18 amino acids. The CDR3 region has the DNA TGTGCCAGCAGTTTGACCCCCAGGGCTCTAAACCGGGGGACTGAAGCTTTCTTT. Its translation: CASSLTPRALNRGTEAFF.

CDR3 sequence: CASSLGQGSAGELFF. The CDR3 bases are TGCGCCAGCAGCTTGGGACAGGGTTCCGCCGGGGAGCTGTTTTTT. The rearrangement uses TRBV5-1 and TRBJ2-2; TRBD1 agrees at 7 bases. CDR3 length equals 15 residues. V lost 0 bases and J lost 6; bases outside the gene matches: 5. Germline loops: CDR1 SGHRS, CDR2 YFSETQ.

The V call is TRBV18, the J call TRBJ2-3, with TRBD1 identical over 7 bases. This CDR3 has 15 amino acids. Germline CDR1 is KGHSH and CDR2 is LQKENI. V trimming: 5 bases; J trimming: 0 bases; junction bases outside the gene matches: 5. The CDR3 loop reads CASSIGRGSTDTQYF. As DNA, the CDR3 is TGTGCCAGCTCAATTGGCAGGGGGAGCACAGATACGCAGTATTTT.

The chain is built from TRBV7-8 and TRBJ2-5; TRBD1 might be the D (6 bases). The CDR3 totals 14 residues. Per the germline V gene, CDR1 is SGHVS and CDR2 is FQNEAQ. V lost 5 bases and J 9 bases, leaving 19 bases between the germline ends. The CDR3, as DNA: TGTGCCAGCAGCCCGGAGCTTAATTCAGGGGCCCAGTACTTC. Amino acids: CASSPELNSGAQYF.

V is TRBV18 and J is TRBJ1-4, with 9 bases matching TRBD1. CDR1 is KGHSH, CDR2 LQKENI, per germline. The CDR3 runs 14 residues. The V and J ends lost 4 bases and 8 bases, in that order; junction bases with no gene match: 5. In DNA, the CDR3 is TGTGCCAGCTCACTGACAGGGGGATTGGAAAAACTGTTTTTT. Its protein product is CASSLTGGLEKLFF.

This sequence joins TRBV6-5 and TRBJ1-5; the match to TRBD1 covers 9 bases. The junction had 3 bases not matched to a gene; V was cut back by 5 bases and J by 1 base. The V gene's germline CDR1 is MNHEY and CDR2 SVGAGI. The CDR3 spans 15 residues. As DNA, the CDR3 is TGTGCCAGCAGTACCGGGACAGGGAGCAATCAGCCCCAGCATTTT. Protein product: CASSTGTGSNQPQHF.

This clone has just one count. The V and J genes are TRBV4-2 and TRBJ1-1, with 11 nucleotides matching TRBD1. Germline V CDR1 and CDR2: LGHNA, YNFKEQ. The V gene end was trimmed by 3 bases and the J gene end by 1 base; junction bases not matched to a gene: 1. The CDR3 spans 15 residues. CDR3 sequence (DNA): TGTGCCAGCAGCCAGGACAGGGGGCAGAACACTGAAGCTTTCTTT. It codes for CASSQDRGQNTEAFF.

The chain couples TRBV6-6 to TRBJ2-6; TRBD2 might be the D (5 bases). This CDR3 is built from 13 residues. Per the germline V gene, CDR1 is MNHNY and CDR2 is SVGAGI (reference sequence). The V end was cut by 8 bases, the J end by 0 bases, with 5 bases between. The CDR3 spells CASEGSGANVLTF. DNA for the CDR3: TGTGCCAGCGAGGGCTCTGGGGCCAACGTCCTGACTTTC.

The gene calls are TRBV5-1 and TRBJ1-4; no firm D call. Germline lookup yields CDR1 SGHRS and CDR2 YFSETQ. Trimming took off 4 bases at V and 5 bases at J, with 15 bases between the two ends. This CDR3 is built from 15 residues. CDR3 amino acids: CASSPRVRRNEKLFF. CDR3 nucleotides: TGCGCCAGCAGCCCCCGGGTCAGGAGGAATGAAAAACTGTTTTTT.

The V gene is TRBV19, the J gene TRBJ2-2, with a possible D match to TRBD2 (6 bases). Germline CDR1 LNHDA, CDR2 SQIVND (reference sequence). The CDR3 has 16 residues. Trimming took off 3 bases at V and 2 bases at J, with 13 bases between the two ends. The CDR3 here is CASSIWRDLNTGELFF. Here the CDR3 DNA reads TGTGCCAGTAGTATTTGGAGGGACCTCAACACCGGGGAGCTGTTTTTT. Full variable domain (rest looked up from reference TRBV19 and TRBJ2-2): DGGITQSPKYLFRKEGQNVTLSCEQNLNHDAMYWYRQDPGQGLRLIYYSQIVNDFQKGDIAEGYSVSREKKESFPLTVTSAQKNPTAFYLCASSIWRDLNTGELFFGEGSRLTVL.

The CDR3 bases are TGTGCCACCAGCTCCCCGGGACAGAAGCTCTACGAGCAGTACTTC. Translating gives CATSSPGQKLYEQYF. The chain has TRBV15 and TRBJ2-7; 7 positions match TRBD1. The CDR3 covers 15 residues. Trimming took 5 bases from V and 3 from J; bases not matched to a gene: 10. CDR1 is LNHNV and CDR2 is YYDKDF in the germline V gene (reference sequence).

The chain is built from TRBV28 and TRBJ1-4; D uncertain. V dropped 5 bases and J dropped 3 bases, with 13 bases sitting between them. The germline V gene has CDR1 MDHEN and CDR2 SYDVKM. The CDR3 runs 15 residues. The CDR3, as DNA: TGTGCCAGCAGTCCCTTACGGGGTTCTAATGAAAAACTGTTTTTT. This sequence encodes CASSPLRGSNEKLFF.

This clone appeared once. This chain connects TRBV10-2 to TRBJ2-5; 8 bases map to TRBD2. This CDR3 is built from 14 residues. Trimming took 3 bases from V and 5 from J; bases not matched to a gene: 5. CDR1 WSHSY and CDR2 SAAADI come from the germline V gene. CDR3 loop: CASSEGGGRETQYF. Here the CDR3 DNA reads TGCGCCAGCAGTGAAGGCGGGGGGCGGGAGACCCAGTACTTC.

This chain joins TRBV18 and TRBJ2-3; 7 bases are shared with TRBD1. This CDR3 contains 14 residues. V lost 8 bases and J lost 4; bases outside the gene matches: 9. Germline V CDR1 and CDR2: KGHSH, LQKENI. The CDR3 DNA reads TGTGCCAGCGCCGACAGGGTTCAGGCAGATACGCAGTATTTT. Its protein product is CASADRVQADTQYF.

The V and J genes are TRBV7-6 and TRBJ2-1; 11 nucleotides line up with TRBD1. With 5 bases clipped from V and 3 bases from J, the junction kept 6 bases outside the gene matches. The CDR3 contains 16 residues. In germline, CDR1 is SGHVS, CDR2 FNYEAQ. CDR3 in amino acids: CASSDTGTGGYNEQFF. The CDR3 region has the DNA TGTGCCAGCAGCGATACCGGGACAGGGGGCTACAATGAGCAGTTCTTC.

This chain joins TRBV7-9 and TRBJ2-7; D remains ambiguous. CDR1 is SEHNR, CDR2 FQNEAQ, per germline (reference sequence). Trimming took 5 bases from V and 4 from J, leaving 9 bases between them. The CDR3 is 12 amino acids. This CDR3 is CASSPTGYEQYF. The CDR3 DNA is TGTGCCAGCAGCCCCACTGGTTACGAGCAGTACTTC.

The chain uses TRBV30 and TRBJ2-2; the match to TRBD2 covers 7 bases. J lost 6 bases, V lost 6 bases, and 13 bases had no gene match. This CDR3 is 15 amino acids long. CDR1 GTSNPN and CDR2 SVGIG come from the germline V gene (reference sequence). CDR3 DNA sequence: TGTGCCTGTCAAGGAACAGCGGGAATGGCCGGGGAGCTGTTTTTT. Its protein is CACQGTAGMAGELFF.

This sequence joins TRBV7-3 and TRBJ2-3, with D maybe TRBD2 (6 bases). Trimming cost V 1 base and J 3 bases, with 14 bases left between them. Germline V gene lookup returns CDR1 SGHTA and CDR2 FQGTGA. The CDR3 loop spans 16 amino acids. CDR3 protein: CASSLSLPSATDTQYF. In nucleotides, the CDR3 is TGTGCCAGCAGCTTAAGCTTGCCTAGCGCAACAGATACGCAGTATTTT.

This chain links TRBV6-5 with TRBJ1-5; weak D call: TRBD1 (6 bases). V lost 9 bases and J lost 4, with 10 bases in between. Germline loops: CDR1 MNHEY, CDR2 SVGAGI. CDR3 length equals 12 residues. CDR3 in amino acids: CASTGWNQPQHF. The CDR3 coding sequence is TGTGCCAGTACAGGGTGGAATCAGCCCCAGCATTTT.

The J gene is TRBJ1-5, the V gene TRBV5-1; possible D gene TRBD1, 5 bases. The V gene lost 1 base and the J gene lost 6 bases, with 8 bases spanning the gap. The CDR3 has 13 amino acids. Germline V gene lookup returns CDR1 SGHRS and CDR2 YFSETQ. CDR3: CASSLRGSQPQHF. The DNA for the CDR3 is TGCGCCAGCAGCTTGAGGGGTTCTCAGCCCCAGCATTTT.

V gene TRBV5-4 combines with J gene TRBJ2-2, with TRBD2 identical over 11 bases. Per the germline V gene, CDR1 is SGHNT and CDR2 is YYREEE (reference sequence). This CDR3 is built from 17 residues. V lost 2 bases, J lost 2 bases, and 5 bases stayed unmatched. The chain's CDR3 is CASSFGLAGGNTGELFF. The CDR3 DNA reads as TGTGCCAGCAGCTTCGGTCTAGCGGGGGGTAACACCGGGGAGCTGTTTTTT.

V is TRBV5-6 and J is TRBJ2-5, with 15 bases aligning to TRBD2. V shed 4 bases, J shed 5 bases, and the junction held 6 bases outside the gene matches. The germline CDR1 and CDR2 sequences are SGHDT and YYEEEE. The CDR3 has 16 residues. CDR3 sequence: CASSLTGTSGRETQYF. In DNA form, the CDR3 reads TGTGCCAGCAGCCTCACCGGGACTAGCGGGAGGGAGACCCAGTACTTC. The full variable domain, rest sourced from reference TRBV5-6 and TRBJ2-5, is DAGVTQSPTHLIKTRGQQVTLRCSPKSGHDTVSWYQQALGQGPQFIFQYYEEEERQRGNFPDRFSGHQFPNYSSELNVNALLLGDSALYLCASSLTGTSGRETQYFGPGTRLLVL.

The chain couples TRBV5-1 to TRBJ2-3; D is possibly TRBD2 (6 bases). Germline V CDR1 and CDR2: SGHRS, YFSETQ. This CDR3 contains 15 residues. Trimming stripped 4 bases from V and 3 bases from J, with 15 bases between. CDR3 nucleotide sequence: TGCGCCAGCAGCGTCCTAGCCGGAGGGACAGATACGCAGTATTTT. Translation gives CASSVLAGGTDTQYF.

The CDR3 sequence: CASSLGQGNYGYTF. The CDR3 DNA reads as TGTGCCAGCAGCTTAGGACAGGGGAACTATGGCTACACCTTC. The chain employs TRBV7-2 and TRBJ1-2, with 8 bases aligning to TRBD1. Per germline, CDR1 SGHTA and CDR2 FQGNSA. The CDR3 has 14 amino acids. Unmatched junction bases numbered 0, after V lost 1 base and J lost 2 bases.

This chain connects TRBV19 to TRBJ1-5; a weak D match, TRBD1 (5 bases). Deletions cut 3 bases from V and 6 bases from J, with 24 bases between. CDR1 is LNHDA and CDR2 is SQIVND in the germline V gene (reference sequence). The CDR3 is 18 residues long. CDR3 sequence: CASSIKSGRGRGAQPQHF. DNA of the CDR3: TGTGCCAGTAGTATTAAGTCGGGGCGGGGCCGAGGGGCTCAGCCCCAGCATTTT.

The chain combines TRBV28 with TRBJ2-5, with D possibly matching TRBD1 (6 bases). The CDR3 is 16 residues long. V gave up 6 bases and J gave up 1 base, with 18 bases separating them. CDR1 and CDR2 (germline): MDHEN, SYDVKM. CDR3 sequence: CASRTGRGDIQETQYF. The CDR3 region has the DNA TGTGCCAGCAGGACCGGGCGAGGGGACATCCAAGAGACCCAGTACTTC.

This clone came up once. This sequence joins TRBV9 and TRBJ1-6; no definite D call. Trimming took 0 bases from V and 13 from J, leaving 14 bases between them. The CDR3 length is 14 residues. The germline V gene encodes CDR1 SGDLS and CDR2 YYNGEE. CDR3 in amino acids: CASSVVGGGWPLHF. The CDR3 coding sequence is TGTGCCAGCAGCGTAGTAGGAGGTGGATGGCCCCTCCACTTT.

The chain is built from TRBV6-5 and TRBJ2-7; 7 nucleotides line up with TRBD1. The CDR3 runs to 15 residues. Trimming took 0 bases from V and 3 from J; bases not matched to a gene: 5. CDR1 is MNHEY and CDR2 is SVGAGI in the germline V gene. DNA of the CDR3: TGTGCCAGCAGTTACTCTCGAGGGGGCGTCTACGAGCAGTACTTC. The encoded protein is CASSYSRGGVYEQYF.

This rearrangement joins TRBV3-1 (or the pseudogene TRBV3-2) to TRBJ1-1; 10 positions match TRBD1. V gave up 2 bases and J gave up 1 base; unmatched junction bases: 7. Germline CDR1 is LGHDT and CDR2 is YNNKEL (reference sequence). This CDR3 is built from 17 residues. The CDR3 loop is CASSQQPGQGPNTEAFF. CDR3 bases: TGTGCCAGCAGCCAACAACCGGGACAGGGGCCGAACACTGAAGCTTTCTTT.